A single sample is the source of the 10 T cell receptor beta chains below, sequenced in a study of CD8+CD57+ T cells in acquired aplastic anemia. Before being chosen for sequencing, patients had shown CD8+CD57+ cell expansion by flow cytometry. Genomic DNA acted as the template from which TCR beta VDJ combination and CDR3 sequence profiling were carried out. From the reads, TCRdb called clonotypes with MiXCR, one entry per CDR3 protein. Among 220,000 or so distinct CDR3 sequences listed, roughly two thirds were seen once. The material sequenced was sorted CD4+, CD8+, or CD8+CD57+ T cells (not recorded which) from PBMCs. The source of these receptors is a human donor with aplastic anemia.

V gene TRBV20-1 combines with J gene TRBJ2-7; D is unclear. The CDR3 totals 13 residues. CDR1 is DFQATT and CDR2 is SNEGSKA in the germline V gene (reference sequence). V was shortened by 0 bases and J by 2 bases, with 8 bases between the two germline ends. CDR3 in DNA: TGCAGTGCTAGAGATGAGGAAACCTACGAGCAGTACTTC. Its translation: CSARDEETYEQYF.

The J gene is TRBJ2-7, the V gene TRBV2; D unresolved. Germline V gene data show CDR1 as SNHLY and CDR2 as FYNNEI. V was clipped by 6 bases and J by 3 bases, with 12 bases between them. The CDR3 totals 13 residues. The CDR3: CASRGNGYYEQYF. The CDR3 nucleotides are TGTGCCAGCAGGGGGAATGGCTACTACGAGCAGTACTTC.

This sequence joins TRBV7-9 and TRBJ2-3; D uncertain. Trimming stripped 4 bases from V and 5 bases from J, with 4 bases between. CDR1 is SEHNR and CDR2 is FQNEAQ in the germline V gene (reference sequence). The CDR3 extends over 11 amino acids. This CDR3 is CASSSVDTQYF. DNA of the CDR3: TGTGCCAGCAGCTCCGTAGATACGCAGTATTTT.

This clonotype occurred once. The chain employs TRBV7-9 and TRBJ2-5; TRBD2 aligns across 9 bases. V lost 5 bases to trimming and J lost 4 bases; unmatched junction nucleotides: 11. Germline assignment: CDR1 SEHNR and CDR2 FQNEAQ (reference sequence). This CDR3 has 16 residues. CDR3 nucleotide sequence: TGTGCCAGCAGCGTAGGAGGCGGGAGGGAACGAGAGACCCAGTACTTC. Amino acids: CASSVGGGRERETQYF.

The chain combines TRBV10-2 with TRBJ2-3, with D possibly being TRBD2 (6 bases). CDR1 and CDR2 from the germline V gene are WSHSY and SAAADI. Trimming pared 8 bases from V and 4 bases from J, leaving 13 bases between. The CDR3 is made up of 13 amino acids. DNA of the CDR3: TGCGCCAGCGGGGATTGGGGGGCAGATACGCAGTATTTT. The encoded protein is CASGDWGADTQYF.

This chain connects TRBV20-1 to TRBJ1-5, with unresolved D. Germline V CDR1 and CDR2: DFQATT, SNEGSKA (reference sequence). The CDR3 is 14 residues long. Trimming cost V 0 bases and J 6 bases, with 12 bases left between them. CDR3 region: CSARDVGDAQPQHF. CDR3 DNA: TGCAGTGCTAGAGATGTTGGGGATGCTCAGCCCCAGCATTTT.

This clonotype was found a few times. The CDR3 sequence is CASSASGDTQYF. The DNA for the CDR3 is TGTGCCAGCAGTGCGTCCGGAGATACGCAGTATTTT. This rearrangement joins TRBV27 to TRBJ2-3; no reliable D call. Germline lookup yields CDR1 MNHEY and CDR2 SMNVEV (reference sequence). Deletions cut 5 bases from V and 5 bases from J, with 8 bases between. The CDR3 spans 12 residues.

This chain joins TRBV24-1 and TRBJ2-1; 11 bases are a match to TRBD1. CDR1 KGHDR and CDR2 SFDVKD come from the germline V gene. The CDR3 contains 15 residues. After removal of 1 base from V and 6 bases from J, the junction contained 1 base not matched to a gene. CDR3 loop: CATSDFGTGGNEQFF. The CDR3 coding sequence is TGTGCCACCAGTGATTTTGGGACAGGGGGCAATGAGCAGTTCTTC.

The CDR3 here is CASSLSRDRYYNEQFF. The CDR3 DNA sequence: TGCGCCAGCAGCTTGTCTAGGGACAGGTACTACAATGAGCAGTTCTTC. The chain uses TRBV5-1 and TRBJ2-1; 8 nucleotides line up with TRBD1. Looked up from germline, CDR1 is SGHRS and CDR2 is YFSETQ. Germline trimming cut 1 base from V and 3 bases from J; bases unmatched to any gene: 6. CDR3 length: 16 amino acids.

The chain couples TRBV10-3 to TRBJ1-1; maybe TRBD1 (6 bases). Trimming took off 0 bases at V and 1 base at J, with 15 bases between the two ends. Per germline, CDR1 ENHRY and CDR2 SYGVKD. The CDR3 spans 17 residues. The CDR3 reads CAISESGQGGGNTEAFF. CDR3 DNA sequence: TGTGCCATCAGTGAGTCGGGCCAAGGAGGGGGGAACACTGAAGCTTTCTTT.